A single sample is the source of the 20 T cell receptor beta chains below, sequenced in a study of response to subunit inactivated influenza vaccine. TCRdb re-analysed the RT-PCR reads in MiXCR, keeping a single row per CDR3 protein. The table has over 650,000 distinct CDR3 sequences, roughly 18% seen once. The specimen was PBMCs from blood, collected 5 to 6 days after vaccination. These receptors were obtained from a man aged 50 to 59 who received an inactivated influenza vaccine.

In its sample, this clonotype was seen many times. V is TRBV27 and J is TRBJ2-3; 9 bases map to TRBD2. This CDR3 has 14 amino acids. V was pared by 5 bases and J by 7 bases, with 7 bases of the junction left unmatched. Germline V CDR1 and CDR2: MNHEY, SMNVEV (reference sequence). CDR3 bases: TGTGCCAGCAGTGTGGTAGCGGGAGTCAATACGCAGTATTTT. Translating gives CASSVVAGVNTQYF.

The chain carries TRBV5-6 and TRBJ2-6; 8 bases align to TRBD2. The germline V gene encodes CDR1 SGHDT and CDR2 YYEEEE. Trimming at V came to 5 bases and at J to 2 bases, leaving 3 bases not matched to a gene. This CDR3 has 15 residues. The CDR3 sequence: CASSGLAAGANVLTF. CDR3 nucleotides: TGTGCCAGCAGTGGACTAGCTGCTGGGGCCAACGTCCTGACTTTC.

The V gene is TRBV5-1, the J gene TRBJ2-1; unclear D gene. With 6 bases removed from V and 9 bases from J, the gap between germline ends came to 13 bases. The CDR3 is 12 amino acids. From germline, CDR1 is SGHRS and CDR2 YFSETQ. The CDR3 is CASTQKPGEQFF. The CDR3 DNA follows: TGCGCCAGCACTCAAAAACCTGGTGAGCAGTTCTTC.

The chain employs TRBV27 and TRBJ2-3, with D perhaps matching TRBD2 (5 bases). The V end was cut by 0 bases, the J end by 3 bases, with 10 bases between. The CDR3 extends over 15 amino acids. Germline CDR1 and CDR2: MNHEY and SMNVEV (reference sequence). The CDR3 loop reads CASSLSTGRTDTQYF. For the CDR3, the DNA is TGTGCCAGCAGTTTATCGACGGGAAGGACAGATACGCAGTATTTT.

The chain couples TRBV4-1 to TRBJ1-4, with D possibly being TRBD1 (6 bases). V lost 4 bases, J lost 7 bases, and 16 bases lay in between. The CDR3 sequence is 15 residues long. Germline V gives CDR1 MGHRA, CDR2 YSYEKL. The chain's CDR3 is CASSPDDRFGEKLFF. The CDR3 DNA reads as TGCGCCAGCAGCCCGGATGACAGGTTTGGTGAAAAACTGTTTTTT.

The sample holds a few counts of this clonotype. The gene calls are TRBV20-1 and TRBJ2-4, with D tentatively TRBD2 (5 bases). Germline-derived CDR1 and CDR2 are DFQATT and SNEGSKA (reference sequence). This CDR3 has 11 residues. The V and J ends lost 3 bases and 6 bases respectively, with 6 bases between them. The CDR3, as DNA: TGCAGTGCTAGGAGGGTAAACATTCAGTACTTC. It translates to CSARRVNIQYF.

This clonotype was seen a few times. The V call is TRBV20-1, the J call TRBJ2-4, with D unresolved. V lost 3 bases to trimming and J lost 0 bases, with 12 bases between them. Germline CDR1 is DFQATT and CDR2 is SNEGSKA (reference sequence). This CDR3 is 15 amino acids long. CDR3 amino acids: CSARYPRGAKNIQYF. CDR3 coding DNA: TGCAGTGCTAGGTACCCCCGTGGAGCCAAAAACATTCAGTACTTC.

The rearrangement links TRBV5-4 to TRBJ2-7; D unresolved. The CDR3 length is 12 residues. V lost 4 bases, J lost 6 bases, and 11 bases lay in between. Per germline, CDR1 SGHNT and CDR2 YYREEE (reference sequence). Written as DNA, the CDR3 is TGTGCCAGCAGCGCGGACGGATTCGAGCAGTACTTC. It translates to CASSADGFEQYF.

The genes are TRBV25-1 and TRBJ2-1; D gene ambiguous. Germline CDR1 and CDR2: MGHDK and SYGVNS. The CDR3 is 11 amino acids. The V gene lost 4 bases and the J gene lost 12 bases, with 10 bases spanning the gap. The CDR3 loop reads CASSAEQRQFF. Written as DNA, the CDR3 is TGTGCCAGCAGTGCGGAGCAGAGGCAGTTCTTC.

This chain connects TRBV10-3 to TRBJ2-3, with 8 bases that match TRBD2. CDR3 size: 15 residues. J gave up 1 base and V 8 bases, and 8 bases lay outside the gene matches. The germline CDR1 and CDR2 sequences are ENHRY and SYGVKD. CDR3 region: CAIRTSYDGTDTQYF. The CDR3 DNA reads TGTGCCATCCGGACTAGCTATGATGGCACAGATACGCAGTATTTT.

This clonotype has more than one count but fewer than ten. The gene calls are TRBV7-3 and TRBJ1-1; D may be TRBD1 (5 bases). The germline gives CDR1 SGHTA, CDR2 FQGTGA. The CDR3 is 16 residues long. Deletions cut 0 bases from V and 3 bases from J, with 14 bases between. CDR3 amino acids: CASSLTPGRGYTEAFF. The CDR3 nucleotides are TGTGCCAGCAGCTTAACTCCGGGGCGCGGGTACACTGAAGCTTTCTTT.

There are a few counts of this clonotype. The chain is built from TRBV20-1 and TRBJ2-7; D might be TRBD2 (6 bases). Germline values: CDR1 DFQATT, CDR2 SNEGSKA (reference sequence). The CDR3 consists of 13 residues. The V gene lost 6 bases and the J gene lost 6 bases, with 18 bases spanning the gap. CDR3 region: CSARTGGPGEQYF. For the CDR3, the DNA is TGCAGTGCCAGAACCGGAGGGCCCGGCGAGCAGTACTTC.

This rearrangement joins TRBV24-1 to TRBJ1-2, with D unclear. The ends were cut back, 4 bases at V and 4 bases at J, with 9 bases in the middle. CDR3 size: 13 residues. CDR1 is KGHDR, CDR2 SFDVKD, per germline. The DNA for the CDR3 is TGTGCCACCAGTGAAGAAGTGGGCTATGGCTACACCTTC. Its protein is CATSEEVGYGYTF.

This clonotype turned up a few times. The chain couples TRBV29-1 to TRBJ1-5; a possible D gene is TRBD1 (6 bases). The CDR3 loop spans 12 amino acids. V gave up 4 bases and J gave up 9 bases, with 13 bases separating them. Germline CDR1 is SQVTM and CDR2 is ANQGSEA. CDR3 residues: CSVGGGVTPQHF. The CDR3 DNA sequence: TGCAGCGTTGGGGGGGGCGTCACGCCCCAGCATTTT. Together with reference TRBV29-1 and TRBJ1-5, the CDR3 gives the full variable domain: SAVISQKPSRDICQRGTSLTIQCQVDSQVTMMFWYRQQPGQSLTLIATANQGSEATYESGFVIDKFPISRPNLTFSTLTVSNMSPEDSSIYLCSVGGGVTPQHFGDGTRLSIL.

The genes are TRBV6-2 or TRBV6-3 and TRBJ1-2, with D possibly matching TRBD1 (5 bases). There are 15 residues in the CDR3. Trimming cost V 2 bases and J 3 bases, with 13 bases left between them. Germline-derived CDR1 and CDR2 are MNHEY and SVGEGT. The CDR3 coding sequence is TGTGCCAGCAGTTACCGGTCATCGGGGGACTATGGCTACACCTTC. Amino acids: CASSYRSSGDYGYTF.

J is TRBJ2-2 and V is TRBV28, with D unresolved. From germline, CDR1 is MDHEN and CDR2 SYDVKM. The CDR3 sequence is 14 residues long. The V gene lost 6 bases and the J gene lost 6 bases, with 14 bases spanning the gap. The CDR3 nucleotides read TGTGCCAGCAGCCGGCCCCTTTCGGCCGGGGAGCTGTTTTTT. Protein sequence: CASSRPLSAGELFF.

This clonotype occurred many times. The chain employs TRBV7-2 and TRBJ2-1, with 9 bases aligning to TRBD1. J lost 3 bases, V lost 6 bases, and 6 bases had no gene match. Germline CDR1 and CDR2: SGHTA and FQGNSA. The CDR3 is made up of 15 amino acids. CDR3 protein: CASSSGTGNYNEQFF. The DNA of the CDR3 is TGTGCCAGCAGTTCCGGGACAGGGAACTACAATGAGCAGTTCTTC. Based on the CDR3 plus reference TRBV7-2 and TRBJ2-1, the full variable domain is GAGVSQSPSNKVTEKGKDVELRCDPISGHTALYWYRQSLGQGLEFLIYFQGNSAPDKSGLPSDRFSAERTGGSVSTLTIQRTQQEDSAVYLCASSSGTGNYNEQFFGPGTRLTVL.

The chain uses TRBV7-2 and TRBJ2-5; possibly TRBD2 for D (5 bases). Germline V gives CDR1 SGHTA, CDR2 FQGNSA. CDR3 length equals 16 residues. Trimming left V 4 bases short and J 5 bases short, with 20 bases between. The CDR3 is CASSSQVSQTGETQYF. In nucleotides, the CDR3 is TGTGCCAGCAGCTCCCAGGTTTCGCAGACGGGGGAGACCCAGTACTTC.

This sequence joins TRBV28 and TRBJ2-1; perhaps TRBD1 as D (5 bases). The V gene lost 5 bases and the J gene lost 7 bases, with 21 bases spanning the gap. The CDR3 totals 16 residues. The germline V gene encodes CDR1 MDHEN and CDR2 SYDVKM. The CDR3 sequence: CASSLPPGPRANEQFF. For the CDR3, the DNA is TGTGCCAGCAGTCTCCCCCCGGGCCCCAGGGCAAATGAGCAGTTCTTC.

CDR3 protein: CASSLVSGGARGANVLTF. Written as DNA, the CDR3 is TGTGCCAGCAGCTTAGTCTCCGGGGGGGCTCGTGGGGCCAACGTCCTGACTTTC. The chain has TRBV11-1 and TRBJ2-6; 8 bases map to TRBD2. Unmatched junction bases numbered 8, after V lost 1 base and J lost 3 bases. CDR3 size: 18 residues. The germline V gene encodes CDR1 SGHAT and CDR2 FQDESV (reference sequence).